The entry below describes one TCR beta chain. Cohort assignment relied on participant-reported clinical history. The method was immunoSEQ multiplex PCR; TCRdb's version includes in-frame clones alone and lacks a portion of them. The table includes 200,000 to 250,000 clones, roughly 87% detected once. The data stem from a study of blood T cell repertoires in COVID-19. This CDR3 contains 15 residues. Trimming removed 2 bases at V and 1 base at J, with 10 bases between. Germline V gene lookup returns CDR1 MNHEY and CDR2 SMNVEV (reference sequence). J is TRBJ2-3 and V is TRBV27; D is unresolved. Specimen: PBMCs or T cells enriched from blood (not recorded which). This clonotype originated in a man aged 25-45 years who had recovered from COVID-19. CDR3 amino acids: CASSLGATRTDTQYF. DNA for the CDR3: TGTGCCAGCAGTTTAGGAGCCACACGCACAGATACGCAGTATTTT.